The sequence of this TCR beta chain was determined in a study of long-term antiretroviral therapy in people with HIV. General study results and limits: Before ART, certain clones expanded, and these dominated the repertoire at all time points.

Post-ART PBMC samples numbered at least two per donor, and pre-ART ones at least one. Run at survey level, the immunoSEQ assay was version v3.0. Sequenced by immunoSEQ multiplex PCR; TCRdb stores in-frame clones only, minus some. The repertoire includes 15,000 to 20,000 clones, roughly 80% of them detected once, and roughly 8.3% sits in the top ten. Points on this clone: What it binds is not known. One end of the junction fails to match germline, which may point to a read error.

The CDR3 has 13 residues. In germline, CDR1 is MNHEY, CDR2 SMNVEV (reference sequence). The chain couples TRBV27 to TRBJ2-1; D not resolved. The source is a man between 18 and 35 years old with HIV. This specimen was unsorted PBMCs, taken 0.1 years after starting antiretroviral therapy. The CDR3 sequence is CASSLMAGPAAVF. Written as DNA, the CDR3 is TGTGCCAGCAGTTTAATGGCCGGGCCAGCCGCGGTCTTC.